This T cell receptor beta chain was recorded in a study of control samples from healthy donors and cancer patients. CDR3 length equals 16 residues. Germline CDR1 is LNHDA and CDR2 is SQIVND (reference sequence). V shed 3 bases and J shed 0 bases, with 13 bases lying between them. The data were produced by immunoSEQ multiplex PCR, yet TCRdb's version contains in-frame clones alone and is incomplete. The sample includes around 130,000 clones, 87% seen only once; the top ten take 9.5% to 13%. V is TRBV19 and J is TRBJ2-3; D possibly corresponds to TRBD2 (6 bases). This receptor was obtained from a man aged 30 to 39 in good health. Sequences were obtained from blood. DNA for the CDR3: TGTGCCAGTAGTATCGGCCAGCGGGTTAGCACAGATACGCAGTATTTT. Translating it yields CASSIGQRVSTDTQYF.